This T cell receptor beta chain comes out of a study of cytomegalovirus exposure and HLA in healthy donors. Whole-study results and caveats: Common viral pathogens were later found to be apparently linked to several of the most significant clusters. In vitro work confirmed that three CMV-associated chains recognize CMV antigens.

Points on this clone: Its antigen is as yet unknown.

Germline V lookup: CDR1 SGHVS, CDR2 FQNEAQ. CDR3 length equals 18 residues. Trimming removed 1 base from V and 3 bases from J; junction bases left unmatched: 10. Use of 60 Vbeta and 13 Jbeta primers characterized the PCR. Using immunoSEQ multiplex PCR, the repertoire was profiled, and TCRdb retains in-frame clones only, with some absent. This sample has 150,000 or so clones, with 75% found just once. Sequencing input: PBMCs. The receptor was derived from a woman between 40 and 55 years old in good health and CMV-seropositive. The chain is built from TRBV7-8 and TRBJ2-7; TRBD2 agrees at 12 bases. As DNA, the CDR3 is TGTGCCAGCAGCTTAGGAGGAAGACTAGCGGGGGTATACTACGAGCAGTACTTC. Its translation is CASSLGGRLAGVYYEQYF.